The sequence of this T cell receptor (beta chain) was determined in a study of cytomegalovirus exposure and HLA in healthy donors. Whole-study findings and limits: Some highly shared sequence variants likely arose as a pipeline artifact.

PCR used 60 Vbeta primers and 13 Jbeta primers. Assay used: immunoSEQ multiplex PCR; TCRdb lists only in-frame clones, some missing. The profile covers tens of thousands of clones, with under 80% appearing a single time and about 9.4% taken by the ten largest. About this clone itself: As yet, its antigen is unknown.

CDR1 SGHNT and CDR2 YYREEE come from the germline V gene (reference sequence). This CDR3 is built from 18 residues. Trimming took 0 bases from V and 4 from J; bases not matched to a gene: 8. This rearrangement joins TRBV5-4 to TRBJ2-4; 12 bases are shared with TRBD2. The receptor's source is a man aged 25 to 45 in good health and CMV-seropositive. The sequenced sample consisted of PBMCs. CDR3 sequence reads: CASSLDPTSGGLKNIQYF. DNA of the CDR3: TGTGCCAGCAGCTTGGACCCGACTAGCGGGGGCTTGAAAAACATTCAGTACTTC.